Listed below are T cell receptor beta chains from one sample, sequenced in a study of CD8 T cells in ankylosing spondylitis. Each CDR3 protein gets one entry after TCRdb re-called the 5' RACE reads with MiXCR. The table records approximately 550,000 distinct CDR3 sequences, 12% of them present only once. Sequenced material: blood, either unsorted or a sorted T cell fraction (not recorded which). These receptors all come from a male donor with ankylosing spondylitis. CDR3s include the opening cysteine and the closing phenylalanine or tryptophan. D genes are given only for firm matches. Rows give clone size only sometimes, using once, few, many, or a class for an expanded clone.

clone_size	cdr3_length	d_call	j_call	v_call	cdr3_nt	cdr3_aa
few	14	TRBD1	TRBJ1-2	TRBV12-3/TRBV12-4	TGTGCCAGCAGGCAATCCAGGGGGTCCCTTGGCTACACCTTC	CASRQSRGSLGYTF
.	12	.	TRBJ1-1	TRBV11-2	TGTGCCAGCAGCCAGGGGTTCACTGAAGCTTTCTTT	CASSQGFTEAFF
.	15	.	TRBJ1-3	TRBV4-2	TGTGCCAGCAGCCAAGCGACAAGCTCTGGAAACACCATATATTTT	CASSQATSSGNTIYF
many	19	.	TRBJ2-6	TRBV19	TGTGCCAGTAGTATAGCGCTCGGGGGCACCCGCTCTGGGGCCAACGTCCTGACTTTC	CASSIALGGTRSGANVLTF
.	17	.	TRBJ2-1	TRBV15	TGTGCCACCAGCAGAGATCGGGGTAGGGGGTCCTACAATGAGCAGTTCTTC	CATSRDRGRGSYNEQFF
.	16	TRBD2	TRBJ2-7	TRBV3-1	TGTGCCAGCAGCCAAGAAGCTAGCGGGGTTACCTACGAGCAGTACTTC	CASSQEASGVTYEQYF
.	11	.	TRBJ1-4	TRBV7-9	TGTGCCAGCGGGATGGGCGAAAAACTGTTTTTT	CASGMGEKLFF
.	15	.	TRBJ2-3	TRBV9	TGTGCCAGCAGCGGAGAGGGCAGGGTAACAGATACGCAGTATTTT	CASSGEGRVTDTQYF
many	16	.	TRBJ2-2	TRBV4-1	TGCGCCAGCAGCCAAGGGGTACTAGTGAGTACCGGGGAGCTGTTTTTT	CASSQGVLVSTGELFF
many	13	.	TRBJ2-7	TRBV7-9	TGTGCCAGCAGCTTGGCGGGACTGGCCGAGCAGTACTTC	CASSLAGLAEQYF
few	8	.	TRBJ1-1	TRBV29-1	TGCAGCGCCGGACCAATTCTCTTT	CSAGPILF
few	15	.	TRBJ2-1	TRBV24-1	TGTGCCACCAGTGTCGACGGGAGTACCTACAATGAGCAGTTCTTC	CATSVDGSTYNEQFF
.	13	.	TRBJ2-7	TRBV18	TGTGCCAGCTCTAGGGACGGATGGGGCGAGCAGTACTTC	CASSRDGWGEQYF
many	15	TRBD1	TRBJ2-3	TRBV5-1	TGCGCCAGCGGACCGGGACAGGGAGGCACAGATACGCAGTATTTT	CASGPGQGGTDTQYF
few	12	.	TRBJ2-7	TRBV27	TGTGCCAGCAGTTTATCAGGAGGTGAGCAGTACTTC	CASSLSGGEQYF
few	17	TRBD2	TRBJ2-5	TRBV5-1	TGCGCCAGCAGCGTATCCGGGACTAGCAGCTACCAAGAGACCCAGTACTTC	CASSVSGTSSYQETQYF
.	15	TRBD1	TRBJ2-5	TRBV4-1	TGCGCCAGCAGCCAAGGAGACAGGGCAAAAGAGACCCAGTACTTC	CASSQGDRAKETQYF
many	14	TRBD1	TRBJ1-5	TRBV5-1	TGTGCCAGCAGTTTGGGACAGGGCGATCAGCCCCAGCATTTT	CASSLGQGDQPQHF
.	13	.	TRBJ2-1	TRBV12-3/TRBV12-4	TGTGCCAGCATCCGCGGGATTTACAATGAGCAGTTCTTC	CASIRGIYNEQFF
few	13	.	TRBJ2-1	TRBV6-5	TGTGCCAGCAGTTACGGCCAATACAATGAGCAGTTCTTC	CASSYGQYNEQFF
many	13	.	TRBJ1-2	TRBV3-1	TGTGCCAGCAGCCAAGACTCCGGACTCCATTACACCTTC	CASSQDSGLHYTF
many	19	TRBD2	TRBJ2-1	TRBV11-2	TGTGCCAGCAGCTTAACCGGGACTAGCGGGGGGAGCTCCTACAATGAGCAGTTCTTC	CASSLTGTSGGSSYNEQFF
.	14	.	TRBJ1-2	TRBV3-1	TGTGCCAGCAGCCCCAGACAGGCCAACTATGGCTACACCTTC	CASSPRQANYGYTF
.	18	TRBD1	TRBJ2-7	TRBV20-1	TGCAGTGCTAGAGAACCGCGAGGACAGGGGGCTCGGTCCTACGAGCAGTACTTC	CSAREPRGQGARSYEQYF
.	12	.	TRBJ1-5	TRBV3-1	TGTGCCAGCAGCCAAGCGGGGCAGCCCCAGCATTTT	CASSQAGQPQHF
.	14	.	TRBJ1-1	TRBV7-9	TGTGCCAGCAGCTTGGAAAGGAGGGGGACTGAAGCTTTCTTT	CASSLERRGTEAFF
.	20	.	TRBJ2-6	TRBV4-2	TGTGCCAGCAGCCAAGAGGCAGCGGGCGGGCCTAAATCTGGGGCCAACGTCCTGACTTTC	CASSQEAAGGPKSGANVLTF
few	16	TRBD1	TRBJ2-5	TRBV24-1	TGTGCCACCAGTGATCGTGGGACAGGGAATAGAGAGACCCAGTACTTC	CATSDRGTGNRETQYF
many	12	.	TRBJ1-2	TRBV3-1	TGTGCCAGCGGGGACGTGGGGTATGGCTACACCTTC	CASGDVGYGYTF
many	15	TRBD2	TRBJ2-1	TRBV20-1	TGCAGTGCTCGTGGACTAGCGGACTCCTACAATGAGCAGTTCTTC	CSARGLADSYNEQFF
many	14	TRBD1	TRBJ2-5	TRBV7-7	TGTGCCAGCAGCCGGGACAGAGTCCAAGAGACCCAGTACTTC	CASSRDRVQETQYF
few	11	.	TRBJ2-2	TRBV19	TGTGCCAGGAAAACATCCGGGGAGCTGTTTTTT	CARKTSGELFF
few	16	TRBD1	TRBJ2-1	TRBV12-3/TRBV12-4	TGTGCCAGCAGCCTAGGGACAGGGAGACCCTACAATGAGCAGTTCTTC	CASSLGTGRPYNEQFF
few	16	TRBD2	TRBJ2-5	TRBV12-3/TRBV12-4	TGTGCCAGCAGACCTGGACTAGCCCATTTTAAGGAGACCCAGTACTTC	CASRPGLAHFKETQYF
.	14	.	TRBJ1-5	TRBV15	TGTGCCACCAGCAGAGATCGAGGTGGGGAACCCCAGCATTTT	CATSRDRGGEPQHF
few	16	TRBD2	TRBJ2-5	TRBV27	TGTGCCAGCAGTTTATGGACTAGCGGGACCCAAGAGACCCAGTACTTC	CASSLWTSGTQETQYF
many	11	.	TRBJ2-3	TRBV21-1	TGTGCCAGCACGAGCACAGATACGCAGTATTTT	CASTSTDTQYF
.	11	.	TRBJ2-1	TRBV7-9	TGTGCCAGCGGCAATCGGGGTGAGCAGTTCTTC	CASGNRGEQFF
few	16	.	TRBJ2-1	TRBV9	TGTGCCAGCAAGGAACCCAGCGGACCCTCCTACAATGAGCAGTTCTTC	CASKEPSGPSYNEQFF
few	15	TRBD2	TRBJ2-1	TRBV7-2	TGTGCCAGCAGCCGGGAGGCAGGGCAGGGTGGTGAGCAGTTCTTC	CASSREAGQGGEQFF
many	17	TRBD2	TRBJ2-1	TRBV12-3/TRBV12-4	TGTGCCAGCAGCTCCTGGACTAGCGCACGCTCCTACAATGAGCAGTTCTTC	CASSSWTSARSYNEQFF
few	14	.	TRBJ1-6	TRBV7-6	TGTGCCAGCAGCCTGACTTTCAGGGGCTCACCCCTCCACTTT	CASSLTFRGSPLHF
few	15	TRBD1	TRBJ1-1	TRBV7-2	TGTGCCAGCAGCTTAGCGGGACAGACTAACACTGAAGCTTTCTTT	CASSLAGQTNTEAFF
few	14	TRBD1	TRBJ1-5	TRBV20-1	TGCAGTGCCTTGACAGGGGTGGGCAATCAGCCCCAGCATTTT	CSALTGVGNQPQHF
few	12	.	TRBJ2-1	TRBV29-1	TGCAGCGTTGAAGATCACAAGCGGGCACTGTTCTTC	CSVEDHKRALFF
few	15	TRBD1	TRBJ2-7	TRBV7-6	TGTGCCAGCACTGGGGGGACAGGGACTACCTACGAGCAGTACTTC	CASTGGTGTTYEQYF
few	15	TRBD1	TRBJ2-2	TRBV25-1	TGTGCCAGCAGAAAGGGACAGGGAGGGGCCGGGGAGCTGTTTTTT	CASRKGQGGAGELFF
.	11	.	TRBJ2-5	TRBV20-1	TGCAGTGCTAGCCGCTCGGAGACCCAGTACTTC	CSASRSETQYF
.	15	.	TRBJ1-2	TRBV7-2	TGTGCCAGCAGCTCTAAAGGACAGAGTAACTATGGCTACACCTTC	CASSSKGQSNYGYTF
few	14	.	TRBJ2-1	TRBV14	TGTGCCAGCAGCGCCTTACTAGGGAGGAGGGAGCAGTTCTTC	CASSALLGRREQFF
few	12	.	TRBJ2-3	TRBV3-1	TGTGCCAGCAGCCTCCCTTACAATACGCAGTATTTT	CASSLPYNTQYF